These T cell receptor beta chains were read from a single sample in a study of cytomegalovirus exposure and HLA in healthy donors. Sequencing used immunoSEQ multiplex PCR; TCRdb keeps in-frame clones, though not all of them. The data contain some 130,000 clones, around 10% of them singletons. The sample comprised PBMCs. The source is a woman aged 40-49 years in good health and CMV-seropositive. The CDR3 runs from the conserved cysteine through the conserved F or W. A D gene is named only where the DNA matches it firmly. The size of a clone is reported for some rows only, either as once, few or many, or as a class for expanded clones.

D gene	V gene	J gene	clone size	CDR3 protein	CDR3 DNA
TRBD1	TRBV6-5	TRBJ2-4	NA	CASKKGQGRRIQYF	TGTGCCAGCAAAAAGGGACAGGGACGCCGCATTCAGTACTTC
TRBD2	TRBV6-6	TRBJ2-3	NA	CASRPRRAGGPDTQYF	TGTGCCAGCAGACCCCGACGCGCGGGGGGGCCCGATACGCAGTATTTT
TRBD2	TRBV7-8	TRBJ2-7	few	CASTPREGANSYEQYF	TGTGCCAGCACCCCCCGGGAGGGTGCAAACTCCTACGAGCAGTACTTC
NA	TRBV11-2	TRBJ1-5	few	CASSLGGGSNQPQHF	TGTGCCAGCAGCCTCGGCGGAGGGAGCAATCAGCCCCAGCATTTT
TRBD1	TRBV2	TRBJ2-2	NA	CASRSRDRGRGELFF	TGTGCCAGCAGGAGCCGGGACAGGGGCCGGGGGGAGCTGTTTTTT
TRBD2	TRBV4-1	TRBJ2-1	NA	CASSQAPLGLAGGLPDYNEQFF	TGCGCCAGCAGCCAAGCCCCTTTAGGACTAGCGGGGGGGTTGCCTGATTACAATGAGCAGTTCTTC
NA	TRBV6-5	TRBJ2-3	many	CASSYTGGSDTQYF	TGTGCCAGCAGTTACACGGGGGGCTCAGATACGCAGTATTTT
TRBD1	TRBV4-1	TRBJ1-2	few	CASSQDGTAHGYTF	TGCGCCAGCAGCCAAGATGGGACAGCCCATGGCTACACCTTC
NA	TRBV6-5	TRBJ1-5	NA	CASSSSGGLGQPQHF	TGTGCCAGCAGTTCCTCGGGGGGGTTGGGGCAGCCCCAGCATTTT
TRBD1	TRBV10-2	TRBJ2-1	NA	CASSDRQGKWDEQFF	TGCGCCAGCAGTGATCGACAGGGGAAGTGGGATGAGCAGTTCTTC
NA	TRBV5-6	TRBJ1-1	few	CASSLGSGGLATEAFF	TGTGCCAGCAGCCTGGGGTCGGGGGGACTGGCGACTGAAGCTTTCTTT
TRBD1	TRBV29-1	TRBJ2-3	few	CSVGQGRDTQYF	TGCAGCGTTGGACAGGGGAGAGATACGCAGTATTTT